This passage covers 18 T cell receptor beta chains from one sample sequenced in a study of blood T cell repertoires in COVID-19. The method was immunoSEQ multiplex PCR; TCRdb's version includes in-frame clones alone and lacks a portion of them. This sample carries about 210,000 clones, about 81% of them seen once, and the ten largest clones take about 5.6%. The source material was peripheral blood. Source of these receptors: a woman in her 70s with COVID-19, enrolled during active disease.

The chain carries TRBV3-1 (or the pseudogene TRBV3-2) and TRBJ1-5; 7 bases are a match to TRBD1. The J segment lost 6 bases and the V segment lost 5 bases, leaving 7 bases of the junction unmatched. Germline V CDR1 and CDR2: LGHDT, YNNKEL (reference sequence). The CDR3 has 14 amino acids. The CDR3 coding sequence is TGTGCCAGCAGCTTCGGGACAGCGGGTCAGCCCCAGCATTTT. Translated: CASSFGTAGQPQHF.

In its sample, this clone was seen many times. V usage is TRBV24-1 and J usage is TRBJ2-5, with 7 bases identical to TRBD1. J gave up 3 bases and V 7 bases, and 7 bases lay outside the gene matches. Per germline, CDR1 KGHDR and CDR2 SFDVKD. The CDR3 covers 14 residues. CDR3 DNA sequence: TGTGCCACCAGCGAACAGACAGGGAAAGAGACCCAGTACTTC. Protein: CATSEQTGKETQYF.

With respect to this clone: An end of the junction differs from the germline gene, which may be a read error. The rearrangement joins TRBV2 to TRBJ2-5; D is perhaps TRBD2 (6 bases). Per the germline V gene, CDR1 is SNHLY and CDR2 is FYNNEI. The CDR3 is 13 residues long. In DNA form, the CDR3 reads TGTGCCAGCATATTCGGACTACAAGCGACCCAGTACTTC. Its translation: CASIFGLQATQYF.

The V gene is TRBV6-2 or TRBV6-3, the J gene TRBJ1-1; TRBD1 matches at 9 bases. Unmatched junction bases numbered 5, after V lost 2 bases and J lost 10 bases. The CDR3 consists of 13 residues. Germline V gives CDR1 MNHEY, CDR2 SVGEGT. The CDR3 region has the DNA TGTGCCAGCAGTTACACCGGGACAGGGATAGCTTTCTTT. Translating gives CASSYTGTGIAFF.

The chain combines TRBV19 with TRBJ2-7, with TRBD1 matching 9 bases. The germline V gene encodes CDR1 LNHDA and CDR2 SQIVND (reference sequence). The CDR3 consists of 16 residues. The ends lost 3 bases at V and 0 bases at J; junction bases unmatched: 6. DNA of the CDR3: TGTGCCAGTAGTATGTACAGGGGGCAGAGCTCCTACGAGCAGTACTTC. Its protein product is CASSMYRGQSSYEQYF.

The chain couples TRBV15 to TRBJ2-7; D uncertain. Germline loops: CDR1 LNHNV, CDR2 YYDKDF (reference sequence). The CDR3 length is 15 residues. V lost 0 bases and J lost 0, with 9 bases in between. The CDR3 nucleotides are TGTGCCACCAGCAGAGATCTTGTGAGCTCCTACGAGCAGTACTTC. It specifies CATSRDLVSSYEQYF.

The chain uses TRBV7-6 and TRBJ2-3; 9 positions agree with TRBD1. Germline CDR1 is SGHVS and CDR2 is FNYEAQ. The CDR3 length is 16 residues. J lost 2 bases, V lost 5 bases, and 8 bases had no gene match. The CDR3 nucleotides read TGTGCCAGCAGCCTTAGGGACAGGGCTTACACAGATACGCAGTATTTT. Protein: CASSLRDRAYTDTQYF.

The chain joins TRBV27 to TRBJ1-1, with a tentative D call TRBD1 (5 bases). Per the germline V gene, CDR1 is MNHEY and CDR2 is SMNVEV (reference sequence). The germline V and J ends were trimmed by 1 base and 6 bases, with 18 bases remaining between them. The CDR3 is 16 amino acids. The CDR3 spells CASSLWAGGGGSEAFF. Here the CDR3 DNA reads TGTGCCAGCAGTTTATGGGCAGGTGGGGGGGGGTCTGAAGCTTTCTTT.

This clone was seen a few times. V and J are TRBV2 and TRBJ1-1, with a possible D match to TRBD1 (5 bases). Trimming stripped 6 bases from V and 1 base from J, with 15 bases between. Per the germline V gene, CDR1 is SNHLY and CDR2 is FYNNEI. The CDR3 covers 15 residues. The CDR3 DNA reads TGTGCCAGCAGCGCTTCACAGGCCCCGAACACTGAAGCTTTCTTT. Its translation is CASSASQAPNTEAFF.

The rearrangement links TRBV4-2 to TRBJ1-2; D not certain. The CDR3 runs 15 residues. The V gene's germline CDR1 is LGHNA and CDR2 YNFKEQ. V was clipped by 0 bases and J by 8 bases, with 16 bases between them. The CDR3 protein is CASSQEGTIRRGYTF. The CDR3 DNA is TGTGCCAGCAGCCAAGAAGGAACGATAAGGAGGGGCTACACCTTC.

This clone was counted only a few times. The rearrangement joins TRBV7-8 to TRBJ2-7; the D is unclear. This CDR3 spans 14 amino acids. V dropped 0 bases and J dropped 1 base, with 7 bases sitting between them. Germline V CDR1 and CDR2: SGHVS, FQNEAQ. The CDR3 DNA reads as TGTGCCAGCAGCTTAGCACTATTATCCTACGAGCAGTACTTC. The encoded protein is CASSLALLSYEQYF.

The chain employs TRBV3-1 (or the pseudogene TRBV3-2) and TRBJ1-5; D is perhaps TRBD1 (6 bases). The length of the CDR3 is 14 residues. Trimming removed 3 bases from V and 5 bases from J, with 11 bases in between. CDR1 LGHDT and CDR2 YNNKEL come from the germline V gene (reference sequence). The CDR3 is CASSHTGSHQPQHF. Written as DNA, the CDR3 is TGTGCCAGCAGCCATACAGGGAGCCATCAGCCCCAGCATTTT.

The V gene is TRBV30, the J gene TRBJ2-5; 10 bases are shared with TRBD2. This CDR3 contains 14 residues. Germline V gene data show CDR1 as GTSNPN and CDR2 as SVGIG (reference sequence). J was trimmed by 5 bases and V by 5 bases; bases with no gene match: 8. The CDR3 coding sequence is TGTGCCTGGGGCGCCGGGACTAGCGTGGAGACCCAGTACTTC. Its protein product is CAWGAGTSVETQYF.

This chain connects TRBV6-2 or TRBV6-3 to TRBJ1-1; 10 bases line up with TRBD1. The CDR3 is 15 residues long. CDR1 MNHEY and CDR2 SVGEGT come from the germline V gene. Germline trimming cut 2 bases from V and 7 bases from J; bases unmatched to any gene: 7. Here the CDR3 DNA reads TGTGCCAGCAGTTACGCGGGACAGGGGCGGGGTGAAGCTTTCTTT. Its protein is CASSYAGQGRGEAFF.

The chain carries TRBV18 and TRBJ1-2; no clear D gene. Trimming took 2 bases from V and 4 from J, leaving 11 bases between them. Germline assignment: CDR1 KGHSH and CDR2 LQKENI. CDR3 length: 14 residues. The CDR3, as DNA: TGTGCCAGCTCACCAGCAACAGCCTCCTATGGCTACACCTTC. This encodes CASSPATASYGYTF. Variable domain in full (rest from reference TRBV18 and TRBJ1-2): NAGVMQNPRHLVRRRGQEARLRCSPMKGHSHVYWYRQLPEEGLKFMVYLQKENIIDESGMPKERFSAEFPKEGPSILRIQQVVRGDSAAYFCASSPATASYGYTFGSGTRLTVV.

In DNA, the CDR3 is TGTGCCAGCTCACCTACGGGACAGGGGGGTTACGAGCAGTACTTC. Translation gives CASSPTGQGGYEQYF. V and J are TRBV18 and TRBJ2-7; 11 nucleotides agree with TRBD1. J gave up 4 bases and V 3 bases, and 5 bases lay outside the gene matches. This CDR3 has 15 amino acids. In germline, CDR1 is KGHSH, CDR2 LQKENI.

V usage is TRBV2 and J usage is TRBJ1-1; D remains unclear. V gave up 7 bases and J gave up 3 bases, with 15 bases separating them. The length of the CDR3 is 14 residues. CDR1 SNHLY and CDR2 FYNNEI come from the germline V gene. The DNA for the CDR3 is TGTGCCAGCACCCCCTTCCCCACGGACACTGAAGCTTTCTTT. Its translation is CASTPFPTDTEAFF.

The chain is built from TRBV5-1 and TRBJ1-4; no firm D call. Trimming took off 1 base at V and 6 bases at J, with 13 bases between the two ends. CDR3 length: 15 amino acids. CDR1 is SGHRS and CDR2 is YFSETQ in the germline V gene. The CDR3 DNA is TGCGCCAGCAGCTTGTCGGGTCAGCCATATGAAAAACTGTTTTTT. Its translation is CASSLSGQPYEKLFF.